The TCR beta chain under discussion was sequenced for a study of blood T cell repertoires in COVID-19. Study information: The United States, Italy and Spain provided the acute and convalescent COVID-19 samples.

Living in 24 US areas, the participants were between roughly 18 and 95 years of age. This CDR3 is 13 amino acids long. With V trimmed by 5 bases and J by 7 bases, 6 bases remained unmatched. The germline V gene encodes CDR1 MNHEY and CDR2 SVGAGI. How the authors handled the data: Reference gene primer amplification in the assay estimated nucleated cell counts. The protocol was immunoSEQ multiplex PCR, while the TCRdb copy is restricted to in-frame clones and leaves out a portion. The V and J calls and clone size are taken from that table; D and trimming were inferred from the DNA. Of some 70,000 clones detected, around 89% appear once; the ten largest clones hold roughly a tenth. This clone was recorded a few times.

The specimen sequenced was PBMCs or T cells enriched from blood (not recorded which). The J gene is TRBJ1-2, the V gene TRBV6-5; TRBD1 matches 8 bases. The sequence was collected from a woman aged 40-49 years who had recovered from COVID-19. CDR3 sequence: CASSPSQGAGYTF. The CDR3 DNA is TGTGCCAGCAGTCCATCGCAGGGGGCTGGCTACACCTTC.